One and the same sample provided the 27 T cell receptor beta chains below, sequenced in a study of shared clonotypes between healthy human individuals. Using immunoSEQ multiplex PCR, the repertoire was profiled, and TCRdb retains in-frame clones only, with some absent. Of around 2,000,000 clones listed, approximately 94% are singletons. It was CD45RO-negative cells, positively selected for CCR7, that made up naive CD8 cells, with terminally differentiated effector memory CD45RA+ cells excluded. Material: naive CD8+ T cells sorted from blood. The source is a man younger than 35 in good health.

CDR3 in DNA: TGTGCCAGCAGCTCCGACAGGGTAGGAGAGACCCAGTACTTC. Translating gives CASSSDRVGETQYF. The J gene is TRBJ2-5, the V gene TRBV13, with 7 bases lining up with TRBD1. The CDR3 covers 14 residues. Germline V gene sequence: CDR1 PRHDT, CDR2 FYEKMQ (reference sequence). The V segment lost 4 bases and the J segment 4 bases; nucleotides outside the gene matches: 6.

The sample holds one count of this clone. This chain joins TRBV5-1 and TRBJ2-2, with TRBD2 matching over 10 bases. The CDR3 length is 16 residues. Germline trimming cut 7 bases from V and 2 bases from J; bases unmatched to any gene: 8. Per germline, CDR1 SGHRS and CDR2 YFSETQ. In DNA form, the CDR3 reads TGCGCCAGCTCCCCTAGCGGGAGTAGAAACACCGGGGAGCTGTTTTTT. Its protein product is CASSPSGSRNTGELFF.

The rearrangement uses TRBV6-6 and TRBJ2-5; no definite D call. The germline CDR1 and CDR2 sequences are MNHNY and SVGAGI (reference sequence). The CDR3 totals 13 residues. The V end was cut by 6 bases, the J end by 5 bases, with 13 bases between. The CDR3 DNA is TGTGCCAGCAGACTAAGTCATATGGAGACCCAGTACTTC. This gives the protein CASRLSHMETQYF.

The V call is TRBV9, the J call TRBJ2-1; 11 bases agree with TRBD2. This CDR3 contains 15 residues. Unmatched junction bases numbered 6, after V lost 4 bases and J lost 6 bases. Germline V lookup: CDR1 SGDLS, CDR2 YYNGEE. For the CDR3, the DNA is TGTGCCAGCAGCTCCTTAGCGGGAGGGAGCAATGAGCAGTTCTTC. It codes for CASSSLAGGSNEQFF.

J is TRBJ1-1 and V is TRBV19; D may be TRBD1 (6 bases). The CDR3 has 17 residues. From germline, CDR1 is LNHDA and CDR2 SQIVND (reference sequence). V was pared by 0 bases and J by 5 bases, with 19 bases between. DNA for the CDR3: TGTGCCAGTAGTATAGATCCCATTCAGGGGACGCAAACTGAAGCTTTCTTT. It specifies CASSIDPIQGTQTEAFF.

This clone was detected once. Other DNA sequences in the same sample also yield this CDR3. The CDR3 spells CASSLLANTGELFF. As DNA, the CDR3 is TGTGCCAGCAGCTTACTGGCAAACACCGGGGAGCTGTTTTTT. The chain uses TRBV7-9 and TRBJ2-2; D gene ambiguous. Germline loops: CDR1 SEHNR, CDR2 FQNEAQ (reference sequence). Trimming took off 2 bases at V and 2 bases at J, with 6 bases between the two ends. The CDR3 spans 14 residues.

The rearrangement uses TRBV18 and TRBJ2-2; D is unclear. Germline assignment: CDR1 KGHSH and CDR2 LQKENI. The CDR3 totals 16 residues. Trimming cost V 0 bases and J 0 bases, with 8 bases left between them. The chain's CDR3 is CASSPPEDSNTGELFF. In DNA, the CDR3 is TGTGCCAGCTCACCACCCGAGGATTCGAACACCGGGGAGCTGTTTTTT.

The chain uses TRBV4-1 and TRBJ2-5; TRBD1 is a possible D gene (6 bases). CDR1 MGHRA and CDR2 YSYEKL come from the germline V gene. The CDR3 spans 15 residues. Trimming removed 1 base from V and 1 base from J, with 10 bases in between. CDR3 DNA: TGCGCCAGCAGCCAAGGGGGGCGGACCCAAGAGACCCAGTACTTC. This translates into CASSQGGRTQETQYF.

Details on this clone: The sample carries other DNA sequences with the same CDR3. The chain links TRBV19 to TRBJ2-7; TRBD2 is a possible D gene (6 bases). This CDR3 has 13 amino acids. Germline CDR1 and CDR2: LNHDA and SQIVND (reference sequence). The V end lost 9 bases, the J end lost 4 bases, and 16 bases lay between the germline ends. The CDR3 DNA reads TGTGCCAGCAGTCCGGGACTCCTGTACGAGCAGTACTTC. Its translation: CASSPGLLYEQYF.

The chain is built from TRBV19 and TRBJ2-1; D not certain. The germline CDR1 and CDR2 sequences are LNHDA and SQIVND (reference sequence). Trimming removed 5 bases from V and 5 bases from J, with 19 bases in between. The CDR3 totals 16 residues. CDR3 region: CASSVARARPHNEQFF. CDR3 sequence (DNA): TGTGCCAGTAGTGTCGCCCGGGCCCGGCCCCACAATGAGCAGTTCTTC.

This clone came up once. The same CDR3 also results from other DNA sequences found in this sample. The V call is TRBV4-2, the J call TRBJ2-2; 11 nucleotides agree with TRBD2. This CDR3 has 15 residues. V trimming: 4 bases; J trimming: 3 bases; junction bases outside the gene matches: 1. CDR1 is LGHNA and CDR2 is YNFKEQ in the germline V gene. CDR3 residues: CASSPLAGDTGELFF. In DNA, the CDR3 is TGTGCCAGCAGCCCACTAGCGGGGGACACCGGGGAGCTGTTTTTT.

This clone was detected only once. V gene TRBV27 combines with J gene TRBJ1-2; the D gene is possibly TRBD1 (6 bases). CDR1 and CDR2 from the germline V gene are MNHEY and SMNVEV (reference sequence). The CDR3 runs 13 residues. Trimming shortened V by 10 bases and J by 6 bases, and 18 bases separated the two germline ends. CDR3: CATRGGGEDGYTF. The CDR3 coding sequence is TGTGCCACCAGGGGAGGGGGAGAGGATGGCTACACCTTC.

Only one count was recorded for this clone. V and J are TRBV7-9 and TRBJ2-2; the D gene could be TRBD1 or TRBD2 (5 bases each). V lost 1 base and J lost 5, with 11 bases in between. Looked up from germline, CDR1 is SEHNR and CDR2 is FQNEAQ (reference sequence). The CDR3 has 15 amino acids. As DNA, the CDR3 is TGTGCCAGCAGCTTAGAGCAGGGCGGGACCGGGGAGCTGTTTTTT. As protein: CASSLEQGGTGELFF. The entire variable domain, with the rest obtained from reference TRBV7-9 and TRBJ2-2, is as follows: DTGVSQNPRHKITKRGQNVTFRCDPISEHNRLYWYRQTLGQGPEFLTYFQNEAQLEKSRLLSDRFSAERPKGSFSTLEIQRTEQGDSAMYLCASSLEQGGTGELFFGEGSRLTVL.

The chain combines TRBV14 with TRBJ2-7, with a tentative D call TRBD2 (6 bases). Germline V gene lookup returns CDR1 SGHDN and CDR2 FVKESK. The CDR3 is made up of 14 amino acids. Trimming shortened V by 5 bases and J by 1 base, and 12 bases separated the two germline ends. The CDR3 region has the DNA TGTGCCAGCAGCTTTCGGGACTGGTCCTACGAGCAGTACTTC. It yields the protein CASSFRDWSYEQYF. Variable domain in full (rest from reference TRBV14 and TRBJ2-7): EAGVTQFPSHSVIEKGQTVTLRCDPISGHDNLYWYRRVMGKEIKFLLHFVKESKQDESGMPNNRFLAERTGGTYSTLKVQPAELEDSGVYFCASSFRDWSYEQYFGPGTRLTVT.

The chain is built from TRBV2 and TRBJ1-2, with D possibly being TRBD1 (5 bases). V gave up 7 bases and J gave up 2 bases, with 11 bases separating them. Per germline, CDR1 SNHLY and CDR2 FYNNEI. The CDR3 sequence is 13 residues long. This chain's CDR3 is CASIYSGNYGYTF. The DNA for the CDR3 is TGTGCCAGCATTTATTCAGGGAACTATGGCTACACCTTC.

The chain uses TRBV7-8 and TRBJ2-1, with TRBD2 matching 11 bases. This CDR3 is 16 amino acids long. CDR1 is SGHVS and CDR2 is FQNEAQ in the germline V gene. The junction had 6 bases not matched to a gene; V was cut back by 1 base and J by 7 bases. The CDR3, as DNA: TGTGCCAGCAGCTTAGTGGTAGCGGGGGGGTGGAATGAGCAGTTCTTC. The encoded protein is CASSLVVAGGWNEQFF.

Details on this clone: The DNA is omitted, as the CDR3 cannot be located on it reliably, and the CDR3 follows TCRdb's listing. The gene calls are TRBV1 and TRBJ2-5; the D call TRBD2 from the table was never checked on the DNA. TRBV1 is a pseudogene segment. The CDR3 is 16 amino acids in total, end residues counted. The CDR3 loop is CTSSQRVAGGSETQYF.

This chain connects TRBV4-3 to TRBJ1-1; 10 bases align to TRBD1. CDR1 LGHNA and CDR2 YSLEER come from the germline V gene. The trim removed 3 bases at V and 0 bases at J, leaving 4 bases unmatched. The length of the CDR3 is 16 residues. The CDR3 nucleotides read TGCGCCAGCAGCCACTCGGACAGGGGGATGAACACTGAAGCTTTCTTT. This encodes CASSHSDRGMNTEAFF.

This clone was picked up one time. The chain carries TRBV19 and TRBJ2-6; weak D call: TRBD1 (5 bases). The V end was cut by 10 bases, the J end by 3 bases, with 7 bases between. Germline V gene lookup returns CDR1 LNHDA and CDR2 SQIVND (reference sequence). This CDR3 contains 12 residues. CDR3 coding DNA: TGTGCCACCCAGGGTGGGGCCAACGTCCTGACTTTC. It specifies CATQGGANVLTF.

This sequence joins TRBV28 and TRBJ2-7; 11 bases are a match to TRBD2. Germline V gene sequence: CDR1 MDHEN, CDR2 SYDVKM. The junction had 7 bases not matched to a gene; V was cut back by 6 bases and J by 6 bases. The CDR3 is 14 amino acids. CDR3 sequence: CASSPTSGISEQYF. The CDR3 DNA reads TGTGCCAGCAGCCCGACTAGCGGGATATCCGAGCAGTACTTC.

This clone was counted only a few times. Other nucleotide sequences in the sample specify the same CDR3. The chain is built from TRBV7-9 and TRBJ2-5; D remains ambiguous. The CDR3 runs to 12 residues. The germline gives CDR1 SEHNR, CDR2 FQNEAQ (reference sequence). Trimming took off 1 base at V and 5 bases at J, with 5 bases between the two ends. This CDR3 is CASSLVGETQYF. The CDR3 DNA is TGTGCCAGCAGCTTAGTTGGGGAGACCCAGTACTTC.

The V and J genes are TRBV28 and TRBJ2-3, with TRBD1 matching over 9 bases. V lost 5 bases, J lost 3 bases, and 9 bases stayed unmatched. Germline V lookup: CDR1 MDHEN, CDR2 SYDVKM. The CDR3 runs to 16 residues. CDR3 sequence reads: CASSALRTGDTDTQYF. DNA of the CDR3: TGTGCCAGCAGTGCACTAAGGACAGGGGATACAGATACGCAGTATTTT.

The chain recombines TRBV19 with TRBJ2-5, with 9 bases aligning to TRBD1. Germline CDR1 LNHDA, CDR2 SQIVND (reference sequence). After removal of 4 bases from V and 3 bases from J, the junction contained 12 bases not matched to a gene. The CDR3 runs to 17 residues. CDR3 amino acids: CASSKEPTGGEEETQYF. Here the CDR3 DNA reads TGTGCCAGTAGTAAGGAACCGACAGGGGGAGAGGAAGAGACCCAGTACTTC.

Only one count was recorded for this clone. The chain couples TRBV10-3 to TRBJ2-7; 7 nucleotides match TRBD2. In germline, CDR1 is ENHRY, CDR2 SYGVKD. Unmatched junction bases numbered 8, after V lost 5 bases and J lost 4 bases. CDR3 length: 14 residues. The CDR3 coding sequence is TGTGCCATCAGTTCCCGGGAGGCAGGGTACGAGCAGTACTTC. It is translated as CAISSREAGYEQYF.

The V gene is TRBV11-2, the J gene TRBJ2-1; TRBD2 matches 13 bases. In germline, CDR1 is SGHAT, CDR2 FQNNGV. The CDR3 spans 15 residues. With 4 bases clipped from V and 10 bases from J, the junction kept 7 bases outside the gene matches. CDR3 coding DNA: TGTGCCAGCAGCTCACTAGCGGGAGGGCCTGGAGAGCAGTTCTTC. Amino acid sequence: CASSSLAGGPGEQFF.

As regards this clone: Other DNA sequences in this sample translate to the same CDR3. The chain recombines TRBV11-2 with TRBJ2-7; TRBD2 might be the D (6 bases). The germline gives CDR1 SGHAT, CDR2 FQNNGV. Trimming left V 1 base short and J 3 bases short, with 10 bases between. This CDR3 has 14 amino acids. The CDR3 DNA reads as TGTGCCAGCAGCTTAGGAGGGGAGGACTACGAGCAGTACTTC. It specifies CASSLGGEDYEQYF.

The genes are TRBV27 and TRBJ1-5, with 8 positions matching TRBD1. Germline CDR1 MNHEY, CDR2 SMNVEV (reference sequence). The trim removed 6 bases at V and 7 bases at J, leaving 8 bases unmatched. This CDR3 comprises 14 residues. The CDR3 DNA follows: TGTGCCAGCAGAATCAGGGGGCTGGGGCAGCCCCAGCATTTT. This translates into CASRIRGLGQPQHF.